This TCR beta chain was found in a study of beta chain features in type 1 diabetes. Study observations and caveats: Researchers report that Type 1 diabetes patients had moderately but significantly shorter TCRB CDR3s across all four CD4+ subsets.

Germline CDR1 is SGDLS and CDR2 is YYNGEE. The CDR3 extends over 14 amino acids. V was clipped by 0 bases and J by 5 bases; unmatched bases: 4. Expressed TCRB transcripts got sequenced, as all isolated RNA was reverse transcribed. Naive, central memory and regulatory T cell samples came to a mean of approximately 3.3 million reads. The table came from immunoSEQ multiplex PCR; TCRdb's copy has only in-frame clones and leaves some out. The sample holds roughly 340,000 clones, over 9.5% seen once. On this clone: Its antigen remains unidentified.

The sample consisted of naive CD4+ T cells from blood. The chain employs TRBV9 and TRBJ2-7; 8 nucleotides match TRBD2. This TCR was sampled from a woman aged 18-29 years with type 1 diabetes. CDR3 in amino acids: CASSVVSGSNEQYF. CDR3 nucleotide sequence: TGTGCCAGCAGCGTAGTCAGCGGGAGTAACGAGCAGTACTTC.